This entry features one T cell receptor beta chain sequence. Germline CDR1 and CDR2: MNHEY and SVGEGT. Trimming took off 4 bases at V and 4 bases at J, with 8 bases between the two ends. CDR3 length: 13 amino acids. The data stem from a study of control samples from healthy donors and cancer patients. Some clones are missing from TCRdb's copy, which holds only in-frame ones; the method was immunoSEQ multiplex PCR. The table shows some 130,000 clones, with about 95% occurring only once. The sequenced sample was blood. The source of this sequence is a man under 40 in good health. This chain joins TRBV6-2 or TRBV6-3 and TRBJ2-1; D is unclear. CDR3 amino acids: CASSFDGYNEQFF. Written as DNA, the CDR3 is TGTGCCAGCAGTTTCGACGGATACAATGAGCAGTTCTTC.